The T cell receptor beta chain described here comes from a study of technical replicates of blood from several donors. The method was immunoSEQ multiplex PCR; TCRdb's version includes in-frame clones alone and lacks a portion of them. This table has tens of thousands of clones, around 87% appearing once. Trimming took off 0 bases at V and 1 base at J, with 8 bases between the two ends. The CDR3 totals 14 residues. Germline CDR1 and CDR2: SGHRS and YFSETQ. The chain links TRBV5-1 to TRBJ2-7, with D perhaps TRBD1 (5 bases). This receptor was identified in a human donor in good health. Some clones in this sample may be carry-over from other donors' samples. Input material: PBMCs. DNA of the CDR3: TGCGCCAGCAGCTTGGTGACAGAATCCTACGAGCAGTACTTC. It is translated as CASSLVTESYEQYF.